The rows below give T cell receptor beta chains drawn from one sample of a study of blood T cell repertoires in COVID-19. TCRdb keeps only in-frame clones here, not all; method: immunoSEQ multiplex PCR. The repertoire includes about 400,000 clones, under 90% of them detected once, and about 1.7% sits in the top ten. Sequences were obtained from PBMCs or T cells enriched from blood (not recorded which). These receptors were collected from a woman in her twenties or thirties who had recovered from COVID-19. Each CDR3 is given with its conserved first and last residue. Each record gives: clone size, J gene, D gene, V gene, CDR3 protein, CDR3 DNA. A D gene is named only where the DNA matches it firmly. A row's size may be missing; if present it is once, few, many or a size class.

clone_size: NA
j_call: TRBJ1-5
d_call: TRBD1
v_call: TRBV7-2
cdr3_aa: CASSFRDRVAQPQHF
cdr3_nt: TGTGCCAGCAGCTTTAGGGACAGGGTGGCACAGCCCCAGCATTTT

clone_size: NA
j_call: TRBJ2-7
d_call: NA
v_call: TRBV30
cdr3_aa: CAWSINEQYF
cdr3_nt: TGTGCCTGGAGTATCAACGAGCAGTACTTC

clone_size: few
j_call: TRBJ2-7
d_call: TRBD1
v_call: TRBV6-1
cdr3_aa: CASSDGTGSYEQYF
cdr3_nt: TGTGCCAGCAGTGATGGGACAGGCTCCTACGAGCAGTACTTC

clone_size: NA
j_call: TRBJ1-5
d_call: TRBD1
v_call: TRBV2
cdr3_aa: CASSGQGYSNQPQHF
cdr3_nt: TGTGCCAGCAGCGGACAGGGTTATAGCAATCAGCCCCAGCATTTT

clone_size: few
j_call: TRBJ1-2
d_call: TRBD1
v_call: TRBV6-5
cdr3_aa: CASRDRGLSYGYTF
cdr3_nt: TGTGCCAGCAGAGACAGGGGGCTTTCCTATGGCTACACCTTC

clone_size: NA
j_call: TRBJ2-3
d_call: TRBD2
v_call: TRBV4-1
cdr3_aa: CASSPTGRGTDTQYF
cdr3_nt: TGCGCCAGCAGCCCCACGGGGCGGGGGACAGATACGCAGTATTTT

clone_size: once
j_call: TRBJ1-6
d_call: TRBD1
v_call: TRBV19
cdr3_aa: CASRGDSWYNSPLHF
cdr3_nt: TGTGCCAGTAGAGGGGACAGCTGGTATAATTCACCCCTCCACTTT

clone_size: once
j_call: TRBJ2-3
d_call: TRBD2
v_call: TRBV5-1
cdr3_aa: CASSSGLAGPDTQYF
cdr3_nt: TGCGCCAGCAGCTCGGGACTAGCGGGCCCAGATACGCAGTATTTT

clone_size: NA
j_call: TRBJ2-1
d_call: NA
v_call: TRBV6-2/TRBV6-3
cdr3_aa: CASSLVVASSSYNEQFF
cdr3_nt: TGTGCCAGCAGCCTCGTGGTAGCGTCCAGCTCCTACAATGAGCAGTTCTTC

clone_size: NA
j_call: TRBJ2-2
d_call: NA
v_call: TRBV9
cdr3_aa: CASSVTDFTGELFF
cdr3_nt: TGTGCCAGCAGCGTAACAGATTTCACCGGGGAGCTGTTTTTT

clone_size: NA
j_call: TRBJ2-7
d_call: NA
v_call: TRBV7-2
cdr3_aa: CASSLGSVGILGAEQYF
cdr3_nt: TGTGCCAGCAGCTTAGGGTCTGTTGGGATTCTGGGGGCCGAGCAGTACTTC

clone_size: NA
j_call: TRBJ2-1
d_call: NA
v_call: TRBV18
cdr3_aa: CASSHGGNEQFF
cdr3_nt: TGTGCCAGCTCCCACGGAGGTAATGAGCAGTTCTTC

clone_size: once
j_call: TRBJ2-1
d_call: NA
v_call: TRBV5-6
cdr3_aa: CASSLGPREQFF
cdr3_nt: TGTGCCAGCAGCCTTGGTCCCCGGGAGCAGTTCTTC

clone_size: few
j_call: TRBJ2-7
d_call: TRBD1
v_call: TRBV30
cdr3_aa: CAWSPQGAEQYF
cdr3_nt: TGTGCCTGGAGTCCCCAGGGGGCCGAGCAGTACTTC

clone_size: NA
j_call: TRBJ1-5
d_call: NA
v_call: TRBV6-5
cdr3_aa: CASRAQGSNQPQHF
cdr3_nt: TGTGCCAGCAGGGCCCAGGGTAGCAATCAGCCCCAGCATTTT

clone_size: few
j_call: TRBJ2-1
d_call: TRBD2
v_call: TRBV18
cdr3_aa: CASGLAGSSYNEQFF
cdr3_nt: TGTGCCAGCGGATTAGCGGGGAGCTCCTACAATGAGCAGTTCTTC

clone_size: NA
j_call: TRBJ2-2
d_call: TRBD1
v_call: TRBV13
cdr3_aa: CASRKTGGPGELFF
cdr3_nt: TGTGCCAGCAGAAAAACAGGGGGCCCCGGGGAGCTGTTTTTT

clone_size: NA
j_call: TRBJ1-6
d_call: NA
v_call: TRBV5-1
cdr3_aa: CASNRGNNSPLHF
cdr3_nt: TGCGCCAGCAACCGGGGTAATAATTCACCCCTCCACTTT